The source of this TCR beta chain is a study of blood T cell repertoires in COVID-19. Generated by immunoSEQ multiplex PCR, the TCRdb table keeps only in-frame clones and is missing some. Of over 300,000 clones listed, 90% are singletons. The V segment lost 7 bases and the J segment 1 base; nucleotides outside the gene matches: 7. This CDR3 has 14 amino acids. The germline CDR1 and CDR2 sequences are SGHRS and YFSETQ. Input material: peripheral blood. This sequence joins TRBV5-1 and TRBJ1-1, with 7 bases identical to TRBD1. This TCR was sampled from a man younger than 35 with active or convalescent COVID-19. In DNA form, the CDR3 reads TGCGCCAGCGGGGACAGCGTACAGAACACTGAAGCTTTCTTT. Amino acids: CASGDSVQNTEAFF.